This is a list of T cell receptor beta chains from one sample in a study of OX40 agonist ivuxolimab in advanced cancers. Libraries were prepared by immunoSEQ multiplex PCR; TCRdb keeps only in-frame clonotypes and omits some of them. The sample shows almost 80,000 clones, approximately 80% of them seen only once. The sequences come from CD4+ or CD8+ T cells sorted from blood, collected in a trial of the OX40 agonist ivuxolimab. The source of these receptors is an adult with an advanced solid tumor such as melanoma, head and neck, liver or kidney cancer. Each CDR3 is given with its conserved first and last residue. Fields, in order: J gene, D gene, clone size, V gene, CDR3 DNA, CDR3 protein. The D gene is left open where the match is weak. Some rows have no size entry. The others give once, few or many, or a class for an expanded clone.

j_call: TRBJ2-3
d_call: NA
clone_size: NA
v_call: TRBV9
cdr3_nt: TGTGCCAGCAGCCCTCAGACGGGACACACAGATACGCAGTATTTT
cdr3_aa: CASSPQTGHTDTQYF

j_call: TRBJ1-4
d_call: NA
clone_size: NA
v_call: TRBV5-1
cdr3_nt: TGCGCCAGCAGCTCGGGGGGTGCAGGAACTAATGAAAAACTGTTTTTT
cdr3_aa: CASSSGGAGTNEKLFF

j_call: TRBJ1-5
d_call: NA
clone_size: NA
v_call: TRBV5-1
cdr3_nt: TGCGCCAGCAGCTTGGGAGCAGGGGCGGGGCAGCCCCAGCATTTT
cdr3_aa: CASSLGAGAGQPQHF

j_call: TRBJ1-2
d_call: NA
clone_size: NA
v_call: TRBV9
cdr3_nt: TGTGCCAGCAGCACGAGGACAGCGCCCTATGGCTACACCTTC
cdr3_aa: CASSTRTAPYGYTF

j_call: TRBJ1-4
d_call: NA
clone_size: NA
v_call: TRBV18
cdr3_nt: TGTGCCAGCTCACCAACGTTTAATGAAAAACTGTTTTTT
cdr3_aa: CASSPTFNEKLFF

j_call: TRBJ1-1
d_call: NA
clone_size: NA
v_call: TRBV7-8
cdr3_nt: TGTGCCAGCAGCTTAAGAACAGGGAACACTGAAGCTTTCTTT
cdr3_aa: CASSLRTGNTEAFF

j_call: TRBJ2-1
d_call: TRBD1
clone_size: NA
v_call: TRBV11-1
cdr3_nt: TGTGCCAGCAGCTCGGGACAGGGGAGTGGTGAGCAGTTCTTC
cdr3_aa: CASSSGQGSGEQFF

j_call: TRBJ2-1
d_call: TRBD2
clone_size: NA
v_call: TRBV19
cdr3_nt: TGTGCCAGTAGTATAGGCCTAGCGGGCGCCTACAATGAGCAGTTCTTC
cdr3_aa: CASSIGLAGAYNEQFF

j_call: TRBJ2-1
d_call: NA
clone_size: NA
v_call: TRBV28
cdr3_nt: TGTGCCAGCAGTTTGTTATCTGGGCTGCAGTTCTTC
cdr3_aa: CASSLLSGLQFF

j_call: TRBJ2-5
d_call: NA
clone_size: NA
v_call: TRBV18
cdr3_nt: TGTGCCAGCTCCCCTAAGGGACAAGAGACCCAGTACTTC
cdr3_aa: CASSPKGQETQYF

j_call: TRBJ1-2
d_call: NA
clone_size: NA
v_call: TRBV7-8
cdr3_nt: TGTGCCAGCAGCTTACTTCGGACAAGAGCTACTAACTATGGCTACACCTTC
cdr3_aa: CASSLLRTRATNYGYTF

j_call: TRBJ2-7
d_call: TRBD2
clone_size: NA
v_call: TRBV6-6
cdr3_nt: TGTGCCAGCAGTTACGCGAGCGGGAGATCCGGGGAGCAGTACTTC
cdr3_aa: CASSYASGRSGEQYF

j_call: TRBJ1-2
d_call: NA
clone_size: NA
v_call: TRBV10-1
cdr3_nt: TGCGCCAGCAGTGAGACACACAACTATGGCTACACCTTC
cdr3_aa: CASSETHNYGYTF

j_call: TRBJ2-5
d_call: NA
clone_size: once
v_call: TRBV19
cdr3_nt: TGTGCCAGTAGTATAGATCCAGGGGCCCAAGAGACCCAGTACTTC
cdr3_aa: CASSIDPGAQETQYF

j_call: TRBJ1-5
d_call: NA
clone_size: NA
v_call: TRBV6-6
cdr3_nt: TGTGCCAGCAGCTCGTCGGAGGGGAGCAATCAGCCCCAGCATTTT
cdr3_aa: CASSSSEGSNQPQHF

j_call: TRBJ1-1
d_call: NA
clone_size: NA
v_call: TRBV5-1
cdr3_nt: TGCGCCAGCAGTCGGGACTCGACTACACGAGCTTTCTTT
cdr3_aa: CASSRDSTTRAFF

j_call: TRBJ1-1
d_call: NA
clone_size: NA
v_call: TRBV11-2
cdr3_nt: TGTGCCAGCAGCTTGCAGGGCTACACTGAAGCTTTCTTT
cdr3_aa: CASSLQGYTEAFF

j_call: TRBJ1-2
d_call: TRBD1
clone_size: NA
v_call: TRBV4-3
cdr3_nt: TGCGCCAGCAGCCAAGAAACGACAGGGAGAGGCTATGGCTACACCTTC
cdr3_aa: CASSQETTGRGYGYTF

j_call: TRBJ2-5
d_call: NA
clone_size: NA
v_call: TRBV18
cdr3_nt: TGTGCCAGCTCACCAGGGGAGACCCAGTACTTC
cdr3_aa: CASSPGETQYF

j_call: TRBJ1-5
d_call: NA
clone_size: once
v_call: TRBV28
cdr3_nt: TGTGCCAGCAGTTTTCGGGGGCGCGGGACTCCCCAGCATTTT
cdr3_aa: CASSFRGRGTPQHF

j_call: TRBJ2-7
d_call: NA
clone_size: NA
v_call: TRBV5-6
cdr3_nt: TGTGCCAGCAGCTCCACCTTACTGACAGGTAGCTCCTACGAGCAGTACTTC
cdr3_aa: CASSSTLLTGSSYEQYF

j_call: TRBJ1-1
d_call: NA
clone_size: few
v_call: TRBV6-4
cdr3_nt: TGTGCCAGCAGTGTTAACATGAACACTGAAGCTTTCTTT
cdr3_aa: CASSVNMNTEAFF

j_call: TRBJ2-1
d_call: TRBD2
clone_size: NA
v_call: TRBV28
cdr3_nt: TGTGCCAGCAGTTTGCTAGCGGGAGTGGGGGTCTACAATGAGCAGTTCTTC
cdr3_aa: CASSLLAGVGVYNEQFF

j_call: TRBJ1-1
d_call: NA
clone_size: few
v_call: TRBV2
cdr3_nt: TGTGCCAGCAGTGCGGCAGCGAAGGGTACTGAAGCTTTCTTT
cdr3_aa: CASSAAAKGTEAFF

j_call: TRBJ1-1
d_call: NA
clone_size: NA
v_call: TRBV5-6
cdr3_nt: TGTGCCAGCAGCTTACCTAGCCTCACTGAAGCTTTCTTT
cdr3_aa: CASSLPSLTEAFF

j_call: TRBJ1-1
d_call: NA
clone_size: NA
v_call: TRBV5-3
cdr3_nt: TGTGCCAGAAGCTTGGCCAAGCCAGGGGACACTGAAGCTTTCTTT
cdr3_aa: CARSLAKPGDTEAFF

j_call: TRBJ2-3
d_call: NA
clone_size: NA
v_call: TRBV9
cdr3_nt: TGTGCCAGCAGCAGGGACACCGATACGCAGTATTTT
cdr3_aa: CASSRDTDTQYF

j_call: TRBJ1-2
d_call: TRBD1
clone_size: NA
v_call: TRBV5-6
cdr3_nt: TGTGCCAGCAGCTTTGACAGGGGTGGCTACACCTTC
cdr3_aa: CASSFDRGGYTF

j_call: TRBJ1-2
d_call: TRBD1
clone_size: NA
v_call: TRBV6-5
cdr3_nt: TGTGCCAGCAAAGTACAGGGGGGGGGTACCCTCGGCTACACCTTC
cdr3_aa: CASKVQGGGTLGYTF

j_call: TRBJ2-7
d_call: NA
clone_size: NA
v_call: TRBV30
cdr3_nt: TGTGCCTGGAGTACGGGGAGTTCGTTCGAGCAGTACTTC
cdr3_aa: CAWSTGSSFEQYF

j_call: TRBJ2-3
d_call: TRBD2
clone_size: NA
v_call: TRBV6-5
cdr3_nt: TGTGCCAGCAGTTACCTTATAGCGGGGCCCACAGATACGCAGTATTTT
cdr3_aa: CASSYLIAGPTDTQYF

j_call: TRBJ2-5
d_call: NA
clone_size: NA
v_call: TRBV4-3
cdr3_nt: TGCGCCAGCAGCCAAGAGGGGCAGGGGGGAGAGACCCAGTACTTC
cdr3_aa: CASSQEGQGGETQYF

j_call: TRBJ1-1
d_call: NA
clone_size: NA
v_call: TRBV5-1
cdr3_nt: TGCGCCAGCAGCTCCACCGGGACAACGAACACTGAAGCTTTCTTT
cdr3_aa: CASSSTGTTNTEAFF

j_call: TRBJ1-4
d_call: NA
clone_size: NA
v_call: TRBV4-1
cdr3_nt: TGCGCCAGCAGCCAAGGTGATCGTTATGAAAAACTGTTTTTT
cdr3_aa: CASSQGDRYEKLFF

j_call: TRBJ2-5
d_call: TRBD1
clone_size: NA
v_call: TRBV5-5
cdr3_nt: TGTGCCAGCAGCTTTAGCGACAGGGGCCTGGAGACCCAGTACTTC
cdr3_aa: CASSFSDRGLETQYF

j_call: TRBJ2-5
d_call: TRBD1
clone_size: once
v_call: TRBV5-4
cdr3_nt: TGTGCCAGCAGAAGAACAGGGGGCCAAGAGACCCAGTACTTC
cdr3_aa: CASRRTGGQETQYF

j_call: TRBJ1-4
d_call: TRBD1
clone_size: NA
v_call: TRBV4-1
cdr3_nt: TGCGCCAGCAGCCAAGGGACAGGGGCAACTAATGAAAAACTGTTTTTT
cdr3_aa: CASSQGTGATNEKLFF

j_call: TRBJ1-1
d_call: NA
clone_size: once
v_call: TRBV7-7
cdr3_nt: TGTGCCAGCAGCGCTACTACGAACACTGAAGCTTTCTTT
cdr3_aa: CASSATTNTEAFF

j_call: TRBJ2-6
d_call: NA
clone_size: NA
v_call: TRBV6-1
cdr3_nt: TGTGCCAGCAGTGTAAGGGGCTCTGGGGCCAACGTCCTGACTTTC
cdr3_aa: CASSVRGSGANVLTF

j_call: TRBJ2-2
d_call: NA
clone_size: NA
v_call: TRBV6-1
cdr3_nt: TGTGCCAGCAGTGAAGTGGGACATCCGAACACCGGGGAGCTGTTTTTT
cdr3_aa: CASSEVGHPNTGELFF

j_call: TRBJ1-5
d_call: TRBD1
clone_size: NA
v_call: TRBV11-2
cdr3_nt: TGTGCCAGCAGCTCCCGAATGTTGACAGGGGGCAATCAGCCCCAGCATTTT
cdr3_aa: CASSSRMLTGGNQPQHF

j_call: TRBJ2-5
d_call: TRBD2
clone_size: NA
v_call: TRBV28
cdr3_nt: TGTGCCAGCAGTTTACCTAGCGGGCCCCAAGAGACCCAGTACTTC
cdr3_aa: CASSLPSGPQETQYF

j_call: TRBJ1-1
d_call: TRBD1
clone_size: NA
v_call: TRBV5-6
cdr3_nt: TGTGCCAGCAGCCCCCAGACAGGGGCGGTTGGGACTGAAGCTTTCTTT
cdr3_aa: CASSPQTGAVGTEAFF

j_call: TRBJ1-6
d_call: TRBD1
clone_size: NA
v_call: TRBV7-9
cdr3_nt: TGTGCCAGCAGCTTAGTAGGCAGGGCAGGGGGTGCTTCACCCCTCCACTTT
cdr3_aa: CASSLVGRAGGASPLHF

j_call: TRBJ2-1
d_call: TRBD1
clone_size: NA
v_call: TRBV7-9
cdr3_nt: TGTGCCAGCAGCATAGCCGGGACAGGGATAGGTGAGCAGTTCTTC
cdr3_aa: CASSIAGTGIGEQFF

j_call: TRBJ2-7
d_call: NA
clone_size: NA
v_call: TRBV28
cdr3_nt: TGTGCCAGCAGGTCCCAGGGTTACGAGCAGTACTTC
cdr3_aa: CASRSQGYEQYF

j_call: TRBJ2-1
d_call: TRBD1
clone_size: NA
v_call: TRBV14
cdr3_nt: TGTGCCAGCAGGCGGACAGGTCGGAATGAGCAGTTCTTC
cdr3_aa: CASRRTGRNEQFF

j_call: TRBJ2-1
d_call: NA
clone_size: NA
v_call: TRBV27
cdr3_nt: TGTGCCAGCAGTTTCGACAGAGAAGATGAGCAGTTCTTC
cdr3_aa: CASSFDREDEQFF